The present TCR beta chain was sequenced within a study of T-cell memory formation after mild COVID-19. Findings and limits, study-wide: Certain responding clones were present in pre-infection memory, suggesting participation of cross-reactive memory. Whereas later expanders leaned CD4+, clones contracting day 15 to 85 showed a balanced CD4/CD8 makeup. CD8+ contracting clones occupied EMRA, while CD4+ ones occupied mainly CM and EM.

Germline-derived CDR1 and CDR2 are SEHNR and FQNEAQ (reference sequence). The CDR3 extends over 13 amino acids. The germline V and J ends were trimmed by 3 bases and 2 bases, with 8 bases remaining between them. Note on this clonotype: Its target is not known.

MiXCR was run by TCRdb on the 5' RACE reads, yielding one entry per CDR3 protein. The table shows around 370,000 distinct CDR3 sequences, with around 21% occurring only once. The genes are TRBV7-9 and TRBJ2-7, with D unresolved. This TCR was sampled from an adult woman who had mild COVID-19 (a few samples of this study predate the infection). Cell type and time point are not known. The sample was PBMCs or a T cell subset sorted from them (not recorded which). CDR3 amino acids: CASSFEPTYEQYF. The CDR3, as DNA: TGTGCCAGCAGCTTTGAACCCACCTACGAGCAGTACTTC. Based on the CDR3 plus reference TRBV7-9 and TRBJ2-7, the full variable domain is DTGVSQNPRHKITKRGQNVTFRCDPISEHNRLYWYRQTLGQGPEFLTYFQNEAQLEKSRLLSDRFSAERPKGSFSTLEIQRTEQGDSAMYLCASSFEPTYEQYFGPGTRLTVT.